Below are 2 T cell receptor beta chains sequenced from a single sample in a study of breast tumors, draining lymph nodes, adjacent tissues. Axillary draining lymph nodes of breast cancer patients supplied the node samples. MiXCR, run by TCRdb on the multiplex PCR reads, gives a single entry per CDR3 protein. The sample records 100,000 or so distinct CDR3 sequences, less than 25% being singletons. The source material was axillary lymph node tissue. The receptor source for this set is a female donor with breast cancer. Some clones in this sample may be carry-over from other donors' samples.

The V call is TRBV28, the J call TRBJ2-2; D is possibly TRBD2 (6 bases). Per germline, CDR1 MDHEN and CDR2 SYDVKM. Trimming cost V 4 bases and J 5 bases, with 11 bases left between them. The CDR3 covers 14 residues. The CDR3 nucleotides are TGTGCCAGCAGTTCGGGGCGGGAAACCGGGGAGCTGTTTTTT. Encoded protein: CASSSGRETGELFF.

Comment on this clonotype: This may be a read error, as it is one base from a much larger clone. CDR3 amino acids: CASRPRGGGTDTQCF. In DNA form, the CDR3 reads TGTGCCAGCCGCCCCCGGGGTGGCGGCACAGATACGCAGTGTTTT. The chain has TRBV13 and TRBJ2-3, with D perhaps TRBD2 (5 bases). This CDR3 has 15 amino acids. The germline V gene encodes CDR1 PRHDT and CDR2 FYEKMQ (reference sequence).